This TCR beta chain was profiled in a study of cytomegalovirus exposure and HLA in healthy donors (dated by TCRdb to 2017 to 2019). Concerning the study at large: An earlier analysis of several hundred of the donors reported about 250 Gb of sequence data and some 120 million unique TCR beta sequences from about 200 million T cells. An early release covering over 500 HLA-typed donors comprised 250 to 350 gigabases of sequencing data and roughly 86 million unique TCR sequences. Of the roughly 420 genotyped donors, 75% to 85% were placed in the genetic ancestry cluster associated with self-reported Caucasian donors. The study was designed to test whether signatures of past pathogen exposure could be identified by cataloging public T cell receptors. Using immunosequencing, the study profiled T cell repertoires from 640 or so subjects and related those repertoires to cytomegalovirus serostatus. A separate validation cohort of approximately 130 different subjects was used in addition to the roughly 700-subject first cohort. To predict cytomegalovirus infection status, the study brought together high-throughput TCR immunosequencing, statistical association of individual TCRs with disease status, and machine learning. A later analysis re-examined previously published TCR beta repertoires from roughly 650 donors and added high-resolution HLA genotyping to investigate patterns of TCR occurrence. Rather than drawing on any new phenotypic data, the later analysis identified candidate immune exposures from TCR beta sequences and the way those sequences occurred across donors. An earlier analysis of around 540 of the donors applied high-throughput TCR beta sequencing to assess whether each TCR beta V gene segment acted as functional or pseudogenic. Donor age, sex, ethnicity and CMV serostatus were collected together with the repertoire data. A later genetic analysis took genome-wide SNP genotypes for about 65% of the 666 donors and used that subset as a discovery cohort. All discovery cohort repertoires had been generated using a single sequencing platform. HLA typing covered class I and class II loci at four-digit resolution. The number of donors typed differed by locus, with 629-630 for A, B, C, DRB1 and DQB1, around 500 for DQA1, approximately 580 for DPA1, and 400 to 490 for DPB1. Several DR-DQ haplotypes were handled as single units for association and clustering because linkage in the cohort was strong. On average, around 230,000 unique TCR beta nucleotide sequences were sequenced per donor among 350 to 400 genotyped donors of the cohort, with 15% to 20% of those sequences being non-productive.

With regard to this clone: What antigen it recognizes has not been identified. No much larger clone is present one base from it, and per-base qualities are unavailable.

The library was prepared using the immunoSEQ multiplex PCR assay. A mixture of 60 forward primers for TCR Vbeta segments and 13 reverse primers for TCR Jbeta segments was used in the multiplex PCR. The CDR3 region of rearranged TCR beta genes was amplified from genomic DNA with a multiplex PCR assay. The Illumina HiSeq System was used to sequence the amplified TCR beta libraries as 87-base-pair reads. For the original study's pipeline: A later analysis counted around 72 million unique TCR beta chains across the 666 repertoires, and some 11 million of these chains were shared by at least two donors. Raw reads were error-corrected and collapsed into unique sequences by a nearest-neighbor algorithm in which closely related sequences were merged to remove PCR and sequencing errors. To assign V, D and J gene segments, CDR3 sequences were aligned to IMGT reference sequences. For a sequence to be retained, a match of at least six nucleotides was required to both a V gene segment and a J gene segment. Rearrangements were classified as productive when the CDR3 lacked stop codons and remained in frame with V and J, and all other rearrangements were classified as non-productive. CDR3 was defined according to IMGT convention as the region running from the second conserved V-encoded cysteine to the conserved J-encoded phenylalanine. The earlier analysis of about 640 of the donors excluded any sequence lacking an unambiguous match to a single V gene segment. In an earlier analysis of approximately 610 of the donors, V segments were called functional above 56.7% productive rearrangements and were called segregating when the between-donor standard deviation exceeded 5%. A statistical classification framework was built for diagnosing cytomegalovirus status from the catalog of TCR beta chain sequences. In a later analysis, TCR nucleotide sequences were compared against IMGT/GENE-DB human TR gene sequences so that V and J genes could be assigned. A later analysis assigned CDR3 sequences and most-parsimonious VDJ recombination scenarios with the TCRdist pipeline. In a later analysis, each TCR beta chain was defined by its CDR3 amino acid sequence together with its V-gene family, and reads without a unique V-gene family were excluded. As a way to deal with suspected cross-contamination and a sequencing artifact, a later analysis dropped 450 to 600 nucleotide sequences that were highly shared and had low generation probability. In a later analysis, a clonal expansion index was calculated for each public chain from normalized within-repertoire ranks of inferred template counts. In a later analysis, generation probabilities were computed with a VDJ recombination model fitted to out-of-frame rearrangements, and the resulting probabilities were checked against IGoR. A later analysis scored TCR-TCR, TCR-HLA and TCR-CMV co-occurrence with hypergeometric tests, applying a repertoire-size bias correction to TCR pairs. False discovery rates were estimated in a later analysis by permuting HLA or CMV assignments 20 times. In a later analysis, co-occurring TCRs were grouped with DBSCAN, and TCRdist sequence similarity was added when clustering was performed within HLA-allele-positive subsets. Repertoires with fewer than 30,000 or more than 120,000 public chains were left out of co-occurrence clustering, as were four to six repertoires with anomalous nucleotide sharing. The source is immuneACCESS, and TCRdb retained only in-frame sequences with V and J called. Part of the clones is not carried over; for the studies checked, unresolved V genes explain less than half of this, and the remainder is unexplained. That table furnishes V, J and clone size, whereas the DNA furnished D and trimming. The sample records over 150,000 clones, approximately 73% of which are singletons. The leading ten clones occupy approximately 1.5% of the sample.

The cohort comprised fewer than 750 healthy bone marrow donors. Cohort members were all nominally healthy when sampled, although unrecorded immune exposures were likely present. The donor tested CMV seronegative, placing the donor among the 350 to 400 seronegative members of the cohort. Every donor gave a peripheral blood sample, and the peripheral blood mononuclear cells from that sample were used for TCR beta sequencing. Genomic DNA extraction from the blood cell samples was performed with the Qiagen DNeasy Blood Extraction Kit. Unmatched junction bases come to 3, with V trimmed by 5 bases and J by 6 bases. Taken from cysteine to phenylalanine, the CDR3 has 12 residues. The kept DNA is CDR3 alone, 36 bases in frame from the first base. Via the germline V gene, CDR1 is KGHSH and CDR2 LQKENI. Overall study outcomes, separate from this receptor: The 87-base-pair reads could not distinguish some IMGT-functional V segments, including TRBV6-2 and TRBV6-3, so those segments were excluded. The earlier analysis of 587 of the donors excluded roughly 16 rarely observed V segments, including chromosome 9 orphons, because counts were too low. A further reported finding was that TCR beta sequences accurately predicted the HLA-A and HLA-B alleles for most subjects in the first cohort. The only immune exposure information available for the cohort was CMV serostatus. Assigning TCR associations to individual alleles was difficult when HLA alleles, especially DR and DQ, strongly co-occurred. In a later analysis, TCR association rates were found to vary across HLA loci, with the most associated TCRs seen for DRB1 alleles and the fewest for HLA-C alleles. A later genetic analysis associated a missense DCLRE1C variant with V-gene and J-gene trimming of TCR beta chains, and an independent cohort replicated the association. Compared with equally common non-associated chains, HLA-associated TCR beta chains in a later analysis were more clonally expanded and had lower generation probabilities. In a later genetic analysis, fewer N-insertions in productive TCRs were reported among donors in an Asian-associated ancestry cluster than the roughly 700-donor mean. Because HLA typing was unavailable for some donors at each locus, only the typed subset was used in association tests. Several of the top co-occurrence clusters appeared to be linked to parvovirus B19, influenza, CMV and Epstein-Barr virus, according to a later analysis. Across donors, most TCR sequences were observed very rarely, whereas some public TCRs were present in many individuals. Linkage disequilibrium might explain the correlated functional status among segregating V segments, but an unknown experimental factor could not be excluded. Presence/absence analyses assumed roughly uniform sequencing depth across donors, an assumption that may not hold. In both the original and validation cohorts, the classifier was reported to diagnose cytomegalovirus status with high specificity and sensitivity. A total of 150 to 200 TCR beta chains were listed by the study as associated with cytomegalovirus. A few of the identified cytomegalovirus-associated TCR beta chains were confirmed in vitro to be specific for cytomegalovirus antigens. Specific HLA alleles were associated with about 17,000 TCR beta sequences at a false discovery rate of 0.05 in a later analysis. Only TCR beta chains were sequenced in this cohort, and the absence of alpha or paired-chain data limited detectable features. According to the authors, the approach could potentially be generalized to other disease states and immunological phenotypes. The sequencing pipeline was judged likely to have produced a cluster of highly shared sequence variants as a technical artifact. In an earlier analysis of about 600 of the donors, most TCR beta V segments appeared in productive rearrangements about 87% or about 30% of the time, broadly matching IMGT annotations. According to a later analysis, most CMV-associated TCR beta chains appeared to be HLA-restricted, and the HLA associations seemed to be driven largely by CMV exposure.

This sequence was found in a man between 45 and 60 years old in good health and CMV-seronegative. The receptor chain draws on TRBV18 and TRBJ1-1, and TRBD1 matches 7 of the central bases. Sequencing was done on a sample of PBMCs. The CDR3: CASSVDRAEAFF. The bases are TGTGCCAGCTCAGTAGACAGGGCTGAAGCTTTCTTT.